In this sample, the clone carrying this TCR beta chain turned up a few times. From germline, CDR1 is LGHNA and CDR2 YSLEER. The V and J ends lost 8 bases and 4 bases, in that order; junction bases with no gene match: 8. This CDR3 is 14 amino acids long. The data were obtained in a study of T-cell memory formation after mild COVID-19. MiXCR, applied by TCRdb to the 5' RACE reads, yields one record per CDR3 protein. The table has some 250,000 distinct CDR3 sequences, around 17% seen once. The sample taken for sequencing was PBMCs or a T cell subset sorted from them (not recorded which). This receptor was taken from a man younger than 30 who had mild COVID-19 (a few samples of this study predate the infection). Cell type and time point are not known. The chain employs TRBV4-3 and TRBJ1-1; 9 bases line up with TRBD1. The CDR3 region is CASGMTGGSTEAFF. DNA of the CDR3: TGCGCCAGCGGGATGACAGGGGGAAGCACTGAAGCTTTCTTT.